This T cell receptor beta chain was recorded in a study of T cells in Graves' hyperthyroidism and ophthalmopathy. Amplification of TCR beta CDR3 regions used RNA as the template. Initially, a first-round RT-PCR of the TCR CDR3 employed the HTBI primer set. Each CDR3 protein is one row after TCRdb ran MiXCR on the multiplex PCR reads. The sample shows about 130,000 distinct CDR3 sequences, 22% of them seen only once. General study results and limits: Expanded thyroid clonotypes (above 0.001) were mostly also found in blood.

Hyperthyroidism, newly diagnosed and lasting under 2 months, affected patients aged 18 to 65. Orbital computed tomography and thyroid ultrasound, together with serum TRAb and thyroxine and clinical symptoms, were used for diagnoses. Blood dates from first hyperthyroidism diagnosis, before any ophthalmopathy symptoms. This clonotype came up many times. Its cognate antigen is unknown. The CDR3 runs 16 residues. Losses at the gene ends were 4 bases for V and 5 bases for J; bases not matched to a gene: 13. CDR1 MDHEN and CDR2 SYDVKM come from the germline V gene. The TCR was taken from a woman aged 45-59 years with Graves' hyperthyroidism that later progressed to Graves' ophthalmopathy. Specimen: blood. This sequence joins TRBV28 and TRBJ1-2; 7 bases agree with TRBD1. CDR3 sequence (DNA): TGTGCCAGCAGTTCAACGACAGGGTTTGTAGGGTATGGCTACACCTTC. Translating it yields CASSSTTGFVGYGYTF.